Listed below are T cell receptor beta chains from one sample, sequenced in a study of cytomegalovirus exposure and HLA in healthy donors. Produced via immunoSEQ multiplex PCR; TCRdb's table is partial and in-frame only. Of about 170,000 clones in the sample, approximately 71% are singletons; the top ten hold 5% to 6.5%. The sample comprised PBMCs. The receptor source for this set is a young woman in good health and CMV-seropositive. Each CDR3 is given with its conserved first and last residue. The D gene is left open where the match is weak. Clone size, where shown, is once, few, many, or a class for clones that have expanded.

>TRBD1|-|TRBV27|TRBJ2-1
CASSRQGSYNEQFF
TGTGCCAGCAGCAGACAGGGGTCGTATAATGAGCAGTTCTTC
>-|-|TRBV9|TRBJ2-3
CASSVGLGFNADTQYF
TGTGCCAGCAGCGTCGGACTGGGCTTTAACGCAGATACGCAGTATTTT
>TRBD2|-|TRBV7-2|TRBJ2-7
CASSLGSSGGIPYEQYF
TGTGCCAGCAGCTTAGGTTCTAGCGGGGGAATCCCCTACGAGCAGTACTTC
>-|-|TRBV6-5|TRBJ1-1
CASSYEQGRGNTEAFF
TGTGCCAGCAGTTACGAGCAGGGCAGGGGAAACACTGAAGCTTTCTTT
>-|-|TRBV30|TRBJ1-1
CAWSVNRAPGWVTEAFF
TGTGCCTGGAGTGTTAATCGAGCTCCCGGGTGGGTCACTGAAGCTTTCTTT
>-|once|TRBV13|TRBJ2-5
CASSLQRGETQYF
TGTGCCAGCAGCTTACAGAGGGGGGAGACCCAGTACTTC
>-|-|TRBV7-2|TRBJ2-3
CASSTSTDTQYF
TGTGCCAGCAGCACTAGCACAGATACGCAGTATTTT
>-|-|TRBV19|TRBJ2-7
CASSQPGQLSYEQYF
TGTGCCAGTAGTCAACCCGGACAGTTATCCTACGAGCAGTACTTC
>TRBD2|few|TRBV5-1|TRBJ2-1
CASSPSRGGPGNEQFF
TGCGCCAGCAGCCCGAGTCGCGGGGGGCCGGGGAATGAGCAGTTCTTC
>-|-|TRBV5-1|TRBJ1-1
CASSSSGGRNTEAFF
TGCGCCAGCAGCTCCTCGGGGGGTAGAAACACTGAAGCTTTCTTT
>TRBD1|few|TRBV9|TRBJ2-2
CASSVGQGARRTGELFF
TGTGCCAGCAGCGTAGGGCAGGGGGCGCGGCGCACCGGGGAGCTGTTTTTT
>-|few|TRBV4-1|TRBJ2-4
CASSQDVQPLNIQYF
TGCGCCAGCAGCCAAGATGTACAGCCCCTGAACATTCAGTACTTC
>TRBD1|-|TRBV7-9|TRBJ1-3
CASSPDREAGNTIYF
TGTGCCAGCAGCCCTGACAGGGAAGCAGGAAACACCATATATTTT
>TRBD1|-|TRBV6-6|TRBJ2-1
CASSYSGTGGNEQFF
TGTGCCAGCAGTTACTCAGGGACAGGGGGGAATGAGCAGTTCTTC
>TRBD1|-|TRBV28|TRBJ1-1
CASSDRVRGAFF
TGTGCCAGCAGTGACAGGGTTCGGGGCGCTTTCTTT
>-|-|TRBV5-1|TRBJ1-1
CASSVQPRGGTEAFF
TGCGCCAGCAGCGTTCAGCCGAGGGGAGGAACTGAAGCTTTCTTT
>TRBD1|few|TRBV7-3|TRBJ1-1
CASSSLPGTANTEAFF
TGTGCCAGCAGCTCCCTACCCGGGACAGCAAACACTGAAGCTTTCTTT
>-|-|TRBV30|TRBJ1-1
CACDTSGAEAFF
TGTGCCTGCGACACTTCGGGGGCTGAAGCTTTCTTT
>TRBD1|-|TRBV2|TRBJ2-5
CASTPQGTETQYF
TGTGCCAGCACCCCACAGGGGACGGAGACCCAGTACTTC
>TRBD2|-|TRBV6-1|TRBJ2-1
CASSEIAGGSSYNEQFF
TGTGCCAGCAGTGAAATCGCGGGGGGGAGCTCCTACAATGAGCAGTTCTTC
>-|-|TRBV27|TRBJ2-3
CASSPTGSWADTQYF
TGTGCCAGTTCTCCCACAGGGAGTTGGGCAGATACGCAGTATTTT
>-|-|TRBV4-2|TRBJ1-2
CASSQEAGSIGGYTF
TGTGCCAGCAGCCAAGAAGCAGGATCGATAGGTGGCTACACCTTC